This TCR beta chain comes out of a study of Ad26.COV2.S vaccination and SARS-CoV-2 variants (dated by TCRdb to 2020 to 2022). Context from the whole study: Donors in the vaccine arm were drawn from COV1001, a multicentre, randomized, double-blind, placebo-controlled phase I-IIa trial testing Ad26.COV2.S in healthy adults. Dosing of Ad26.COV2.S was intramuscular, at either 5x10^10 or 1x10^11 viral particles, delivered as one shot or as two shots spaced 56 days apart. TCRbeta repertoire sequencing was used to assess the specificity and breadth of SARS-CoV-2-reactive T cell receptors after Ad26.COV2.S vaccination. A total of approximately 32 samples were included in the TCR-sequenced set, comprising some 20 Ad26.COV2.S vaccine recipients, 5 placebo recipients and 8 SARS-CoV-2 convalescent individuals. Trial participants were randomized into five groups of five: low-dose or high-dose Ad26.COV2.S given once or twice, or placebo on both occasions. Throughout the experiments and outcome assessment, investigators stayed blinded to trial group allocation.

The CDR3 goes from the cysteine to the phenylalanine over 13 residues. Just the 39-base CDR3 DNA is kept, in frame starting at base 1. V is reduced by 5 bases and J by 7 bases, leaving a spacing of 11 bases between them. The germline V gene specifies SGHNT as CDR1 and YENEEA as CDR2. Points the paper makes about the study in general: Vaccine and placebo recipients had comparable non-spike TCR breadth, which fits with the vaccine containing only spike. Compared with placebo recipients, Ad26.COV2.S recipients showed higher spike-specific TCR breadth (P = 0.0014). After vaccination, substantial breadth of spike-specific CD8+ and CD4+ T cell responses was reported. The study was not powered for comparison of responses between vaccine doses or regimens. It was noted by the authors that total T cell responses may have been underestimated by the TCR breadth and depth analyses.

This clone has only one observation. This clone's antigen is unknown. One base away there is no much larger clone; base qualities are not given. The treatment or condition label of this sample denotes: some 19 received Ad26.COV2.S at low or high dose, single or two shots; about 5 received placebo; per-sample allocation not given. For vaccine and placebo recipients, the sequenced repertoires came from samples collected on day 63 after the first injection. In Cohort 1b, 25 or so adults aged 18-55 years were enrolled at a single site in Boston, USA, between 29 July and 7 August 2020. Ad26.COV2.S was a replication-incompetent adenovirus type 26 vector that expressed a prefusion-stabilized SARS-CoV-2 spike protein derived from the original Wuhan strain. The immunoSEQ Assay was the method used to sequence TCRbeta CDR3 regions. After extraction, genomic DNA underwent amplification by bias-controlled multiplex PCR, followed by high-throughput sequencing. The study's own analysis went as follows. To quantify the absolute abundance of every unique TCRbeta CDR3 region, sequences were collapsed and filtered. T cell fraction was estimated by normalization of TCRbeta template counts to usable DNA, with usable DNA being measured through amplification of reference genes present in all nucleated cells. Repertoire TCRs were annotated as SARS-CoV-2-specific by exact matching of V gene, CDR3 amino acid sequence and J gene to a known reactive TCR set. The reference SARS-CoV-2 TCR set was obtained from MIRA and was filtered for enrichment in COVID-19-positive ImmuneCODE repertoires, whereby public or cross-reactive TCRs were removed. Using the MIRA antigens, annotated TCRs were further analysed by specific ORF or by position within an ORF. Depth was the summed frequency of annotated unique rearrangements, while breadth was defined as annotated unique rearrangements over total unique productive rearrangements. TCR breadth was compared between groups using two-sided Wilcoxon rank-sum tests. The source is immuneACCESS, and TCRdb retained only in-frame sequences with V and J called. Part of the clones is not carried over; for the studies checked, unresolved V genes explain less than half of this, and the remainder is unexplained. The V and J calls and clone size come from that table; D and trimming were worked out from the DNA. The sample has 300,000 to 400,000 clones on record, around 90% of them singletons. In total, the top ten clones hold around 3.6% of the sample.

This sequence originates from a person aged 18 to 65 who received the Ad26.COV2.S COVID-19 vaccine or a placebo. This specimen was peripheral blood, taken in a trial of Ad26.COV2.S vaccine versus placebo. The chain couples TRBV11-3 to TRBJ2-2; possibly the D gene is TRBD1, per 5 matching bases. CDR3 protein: CASSVVQGGELFF. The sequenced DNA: TGTGCCAGCAGCGTCGTTCAGGGCGGGGAGCTGTTTTTT.